Listed below are T cell receptor beta chains from one sample, sequenced in a study of T cell changes during pregnancy in multiple sclerosis. Sequencing was performed with immunoSEQ multiplex PCR; in TCRdb, only in-frame clones are kept and a portion is missing. The profile shows some 26,000 clones, 75% to 90% of them singletons. Sequences were derived from CD4+ T cells from peripheral blood mononuclear cells, sampled in the first trimester of pregnancy. Receptors were obtained from a female donor in good health, enrolled as a control in a pregnancy study. CDR3s include the opening cysteine and the closing phenylalanine or tryptophan. Each record gives: clone size, D gene, J gene, V gene, CDR3 protein, CDR3 DNA. The D gene is left open where the match is weak. Expanded clones get a size class; other rows say once, few or many, or leave the size out.

>NA|NA|TRBJ2-5|TRBV7-9
CASSYRAGLETQYF
TGTGCCAGCAGCTACAGGGCGGGTTTGGAGACCCAGTACTTC
>NA|TRBD2|TRBJ2-1|TRBV5-1
CASSLVSGRVIWGNEQFF
TGCGCCAGCAGCTTGGTTAGCGGGAGGGTTATTTGGGGCAATGAGCAGTTCTTC
>NA|NA|TRBJ2-7|TRBV28
CASSSGSYEQYF
TGTGCCAGCAGTTCAGGGTCCTACGAGCAGTACTTC
>NA|NA|TRBJ2-7|TRBV18
CASSPTPLTYEQYF
TGTGCCAGCTCACCGACTCCTCTGACCTACGAGCAGTACTTC
>NA|TRBD1|TRBJ2-7|TRBV6-5
CASSPGQAYYEQYF
TGTGCCAGCAGCCCGGGACAGGCTTACTACGAGCAGTACTTC
>NA|TRBD1|TRBJ2-1|TRBV4-3
CASSQDRAWALQFF
TGCGCCAGCAGCCAGGACAGGGCGTGGGCACTCCAGTTCTTC
>NA|TRBD2|TRBJ2-1|TRBV15
CATSRDSGGLDEQFF
TGTGCCACCAGCAGAGATAGCGGGGGGTTGGATGAGCAGTTCTTC
>NA|TRBD1|TRBJ2-5|TRBV28
CASSFEGQGGWETQYF
TGTGCCAGCAGTTTTGAAGGACAGGGAGGATGGGAGACCCAGTACTTC
>NA|TRBD2|TRBJ2-3|TRBV19
CASRGLAGDTQYF
TGTGCCAGTAGGGGACTAGCGGGAGATACGCAGTATTTT
>NA|TRBD2|TRBJ2-2|TRBV10-2
CASSVFLAGGGGELFF
TGCGCCAGCAGTGTATTCCTAGCGGGGGGCGGCGGGGAGCTGTTTTTT
>NA|TRBD1|TRBJ2-7|TRBV19
CASSIATGGTQYF
TGTGCCAGTAGTATAGCGACAGGGGGCACCCAGTACTTC
>NA|NA|TRBJ2-3|TRBV10-2
CASSGWQMQYF
TGCGCCAGCAGTGGTTGGCAGATGCAGTATTTT
>NA|TRBD2|TRBJ2-7|TRBV5-1
CASSPLAGGKYEQYF
TGCGCCAGCAGCCCCCTAGCGGGAGGGAAATACGAGCAGTACTTC
>NA|TRBD2|TRBJ2-5|TRBV19
CASSIGSSGGQETQYF
TGTGCCAGTAGTATAGGGAGTAGCGGGGGGCAAGAGACCCAGTACTTC
>once|TRBD1|TRBJ1-2|TRBV19
CASSLPGQSYGYTF
TGTGCCAGTAGTCTCCCGGGACAGAGCTATGGCTACACCTTC
>NA|TRBD1|TRBJ2-7|TRBV2
CASSDRGNEQYF
TGTGCCAGCAGCGACAGGGGGAACGAGCAGTACTTC
>NA|TRBD1|TRBJ2-1|TRBV19
CASSVQGALYNEQFF
TGTGCCAGTAGTGTACAGGGGGCGCTTTACAATGAGCAGTTCTTC
>once|TRBD1|TRBJ1-1|TRBV4-3
CASSHTGTGDTEAFF
TGCGCCAGCAGCCATACCGGGACAGGGGACACTGAAGCTTTCTTT
>few|TRBD1|TRBJ2-7|TRBV10-3
CAISAAVGQGPYEQYF
TGTGCCATCAGTGCTGCCGTTGGACAGGGCCCCTACGAGCAGTACTTC
>NA|TRBD1|TRBJ2-5|TRBV2
CASSSDRGQETQYF
TGTGCCAGCAGCTCCGACAGGGGGCAAGAGACCCAGTACTTC
>NA|TRBD1|TRBJ1-5|TRBV7-2
CASSPRQGRYQPQHF
TGTGCCAGCAGCCCCCGACAGGGACGGTACCAGCCCCAGCATTTT
>NA|TRBD1|TRBJ1-2|TRBV10-3
CAISEGGTGYGYTF
TGTGCCATCAGTGAGGGGGGGACAGGCTATGGCTACACCTTC
>NA|TRBD1|TRBJ2-1|TRBV9
CASSVAQTGDGNEQFF
TGTGCCAGCAGCGTAGCTCAGACAGGGGACGGCAATGAGCAGTTCTTC
>few|TRBD1|TRBJ1-1|TRBV6-1
CASSEATGGYTEAFF
TGTGCCAGCAGTGAAGCCACAGGGGGCTATACTGAAGCTTTCTTT
>NA|TRBD2|TRBJ2-5|TRBV7-2
CASSSGLAGGAVETQYF
TGTGCCAGCAGCTCGGGACTAGCGGGGGGGGCGGTGGAGACCCAGTACTTC
>NA|NA|TRBJ2-2|TRBV7-7
CASSLARGSNTGELFF
TGTGCTAGCAGCTTAGCCAGGGGATCGAACACCGGGGAGCTGTTTTTT
>NA|TRBD1|TRBJ2-6|TRBV5-1
CASSSQGALGANVLTF
TGCGCCAGCAGCTCACAGGGGGCGCTCGGGGCCAACGTCCTGACTTTC
>NA|NA|TRBJ2-7|TRBV6-5
CASSYWGQPSYEQYF
TGTGCCAGCAGTTACTGGGGACAACCCTCCTACGAGCAGTACTTC
>NA|TRBD1|TRBJ2-1|TRBV5-6
CASSPADRVDNEQFF
TGTGCCAGCAGCCCTGCGGACAGGGTCGACAATGAGCAGTTCTTC
>NA|NA|TRBJ1-3|TRBV11-2
CASSLRGPPSIYF
TGTGCCAGCAGCTTAAGGGGCCCCCCATCCATATATTTT
>NA|TRBD2|TRBJ2-5|TRBV10-3
CAISESRGLAHQETQYF
TGTGCCATCAGTGAGTCGAGGGGACTAGCCCATCAAGAGACCCAGTACTTC
>NA|TRBD1|TRBJ2-1|TRBV2
CASSRQGGHEQFF
TGTGCCAGCTCAAGACAGGGCGGCCATGAGCAGTTCTTC
>NA|NA|TRBJ2-7|TRBV10-3
CAISNQGGPYEQYF
TGTGCCATCAGTAACCAGGGGGGTCCCTACGAGCAGTACTTC
>NA|NA|TRBJ2-3|TRBV4-2
CASSRGDRTFTDTQYF
TGTGCCAGCAGCCGGGGCGACAGGACGTTCACAGATACGCAGTATTTT
>NA|NA|TRBJ1-4|TRBV5-1
CASSLEVRGEKLFF
TGCGCCAGCAGCTTGGAGGTCCGGGGTGAAAAACTGTTTTTT
>NA|NA|TRBJ2-1|TRBV6-5
CATARPGKRTSEQFF
TGTGCCACCGCAAGGCCGGGAAAACGTACAAGCGAGCAGTTCTTC
>NA|NA|TRBJ2-4|TRBV5-1
CASSYMQGSGKNIQYF
TGCGCCAGCAGCTACATGCAGGGGTCAGGCAAAAACATTCAGTACTTC
>few|TRBD2|TRBJ2-7|TRBV19
CASRESGVYYYEQYF
TGTGCCAGTAGGGAGAGCGGGGTATACTACTACGAGCAGTACTTC
>NA|TRBD1|TRBJ1-3|TRBV14
CASSQDKSSQGVGNTIYF
TGTGCCAGCAGCCAAGATAAGTCCTCGCAGGGGGTCGGAAACACCATATATTTT
>NA|NA|TRBJ1-1|TRBV9
CASSVGAGHINTEAFF
TGTGCCAGCAGCGTAGGAGCGGGACACATTAACACTGAAGCTTTCTTT
>NA|NA|TRBJ1-5|TRBV5-1
CASSTKRRTQHF
TGCGCCAGCAGCACAAAGCGGCGGACCCAGCATTTT
>NA|NA|TRBJ1-4|TRBV5-6
CASSSAGARSEKLFF
TGTGCCAGCAGCTCGGCAGGGGCCCGGAGTGAAAAACTGTTTTTT
>NA|NA|TRBJ1-6|TRBV6-1
CASAPGQSFYSPLHF
TGTGCCAGCGCCCCGGGTCAGTCATTCTATTCACCCCTCCACTTT
>NA|TRBD1|TRBJ2-3|TRBV14
CASSRRTGGTDTQYF
TGTGCCAGCAGCCGCCGGACAGGGGGCACAGATACGCAGTATTTT
>NA|TRBD2|TRBJ2-1|TRBV19
CASSILSGTYNEQFF
TGTGCCAGTAGTATCCTTAGCGGGACATACAATGAGCAGTTCTTC
>NA|NA|TRBJ1-2|TRBV20-1
CSAAYGYTF
TGCAGTGCGGCCTATGGCTACACCTTC
>once|NA|TRBJ1-5|TRBV2
CATTTTDSNQPQHF
TGTGCCACTACAACGACAGATAGCAATCAGCCCCAGCATTTT
>few|NA|TRBJ2-2|TRBV7-2
CASSLREDGELFF
TGTGCCAGCAGCTTAAGGGAGGACGGGGAGCTGTTTTTT
>NA|NA|TRBJ1-4|TRBV19
CASSKTGRMANEKLFF
TGTGCCAGTAGTAAAACGGGGAGGATGGCTAATGAAAAACTGTTTTTT
>NA|NA|TRBJ2-7|TRBV29-1
CSVEAPNYEQYF
TGCAGCGTGGAGGCCCCAAATTACGAGCAGTACTTC
>NA|TRBD1|TRBJ2-7|TRBV10-3
CAISELGQLISYEQYF
TGTGCCATCAGTGAGTTGGGACAGCTTATCTCCTACGAGCAGTACTTC
>NA|NA|TRBJ2-3|TRBV30
CAWSTGGTDTQYF
TGTGCCTGGAGCACGGGTGGCACAGATACGCAGTATTTT
>NA|TRBD2|TRBJ2-7|TRBV28
CASSQRGAYEQYF
TGTGCCAGCAGTCAGCGGGGTGCCTACGAGCAGTACTTC
>NA|NA|TRBJ2-2|TRBV7-9
CASSSLALNTGELFF
TGTGCCAGCAGCTCACTAGCCTTAAACACCGGGGAGCTGTTTTTT
>NA|NA|TRBJ1-4|TRBV2
CASSPTGGSNEKLFF
TGTGCCAGCAGTCCTACGGGAGGGTCTAATGAAAAACTGTTTTTT
>NA|TRBD2|TRBJ2-1|TRBV4-2
CASSQGWASGVEQFF
TGTGCCAGCAGCCAAGGATGGGCTAGCGGGGTTGAGCAGTTCTTC
>NA|NA|TRBJ2-1|TRBV9
CASSRGLNSYNEQFF
TGTGCCAGCAGCCGTGGACTAAACTCCTACAATGAGCAGTTCTTC
>few|TRBD1|TRBJ1-6|TRBV28
CASGDRGNSPLHF
TGTGCCAGCGGGGACAGGGGAAATTCACCCCTCCACTTT
>NA|NA|TRBJ1-1|TRBV28
CASTSGLPMIEAFF
TGTGCCAGCACCTCGGGGTTGCCTATGATTGAAGCTTTCTTT